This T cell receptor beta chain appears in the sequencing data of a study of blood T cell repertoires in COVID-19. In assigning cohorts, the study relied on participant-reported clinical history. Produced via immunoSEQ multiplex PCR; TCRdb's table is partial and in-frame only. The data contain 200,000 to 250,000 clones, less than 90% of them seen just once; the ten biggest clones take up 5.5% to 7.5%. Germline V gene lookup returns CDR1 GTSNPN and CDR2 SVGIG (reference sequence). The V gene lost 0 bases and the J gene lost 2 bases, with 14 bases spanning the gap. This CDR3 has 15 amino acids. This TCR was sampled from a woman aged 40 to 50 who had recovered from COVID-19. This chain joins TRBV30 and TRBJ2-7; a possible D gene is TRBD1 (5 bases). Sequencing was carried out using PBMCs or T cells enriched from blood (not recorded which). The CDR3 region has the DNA TGTGCCTGGAGTGTACTTGGTAAGGGGCCCTACGAGCAGTACTTC. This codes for CAWSVLGKGPYEQYF.